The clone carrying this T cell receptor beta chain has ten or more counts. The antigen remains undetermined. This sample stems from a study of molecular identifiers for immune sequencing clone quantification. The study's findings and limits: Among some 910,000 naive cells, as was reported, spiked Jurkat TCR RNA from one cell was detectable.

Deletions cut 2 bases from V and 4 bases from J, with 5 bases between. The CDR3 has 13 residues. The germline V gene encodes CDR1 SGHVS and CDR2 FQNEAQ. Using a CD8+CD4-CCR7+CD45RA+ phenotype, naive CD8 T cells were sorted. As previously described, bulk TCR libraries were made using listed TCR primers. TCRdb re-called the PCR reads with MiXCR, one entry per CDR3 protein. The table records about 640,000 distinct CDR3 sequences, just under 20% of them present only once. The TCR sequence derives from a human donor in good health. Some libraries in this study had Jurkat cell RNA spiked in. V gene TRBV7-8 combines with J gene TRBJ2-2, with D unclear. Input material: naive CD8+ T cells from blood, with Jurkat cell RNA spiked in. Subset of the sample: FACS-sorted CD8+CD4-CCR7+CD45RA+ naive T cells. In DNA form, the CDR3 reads TGTGCCAGCAGCTTAATGGTCACCGGGGAGCTGTTTTTT. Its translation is CASSLMVTGELFF.